These 32 T cell receptor beta chains came from one sample sequenced in a study of shared clonotypes between healthy human individuals. Profiling relied on immunoSEQ multiplex PCR, and the TCRdb table lists in-frame clones only, not all of them. The sample records about 1.5 million clones, 95% to 99% being singletons. Material: naive CD4+ T cells sorted from blood. The subset is: CD45RA+ positively selected. The receptors come from a man under 40 in good health.

The V call is TRBV5-4, the J call TRBJ2-1; 8 bases fit TRBD2. The ends lost 0 bases at V and 2 bases at J; junction bases unmatched: 4. CDR3 length equals 16 residues. CDR1 and CDR2 from the germline V gene are SGHNT and YYREEE (reference sequence). The CDR3 loop is CASSLEPSGPYNEQFF. The CDR3 coding sequence is TGTGCCAGCAGCTTGGAGCCTAGCGGGCCCTACAATGAGCAGTTCTTC.

This chain connects TRBV19 to TRBJ1-2; D is undetermined. CDR3 size: 14 residues. Germline V gene lookup returns CDR1 LNHDA and CDR2 SQIVND (reference sequence). Trimming left V 8 bases short and J 4 bases short, with 17 bases between. CDR3: CASHSGPWTYGYTF. CDR3 in DNA: TGTGCCAGTCACTCTGGGCCTTGGACCTATGGCTACACCTTC.

The chain carries TRBV6-1 and TRBJ1-1; perhaps TRBD1 as D (6 bases). Per germline, CDR1 MNHNS and CDR2 SASEGT. V lost 1 base and J 6 bases, leaving 15 bases between the germline ends. This CDR3 is 15 amino acids long. CDR3 region: CASSEVGGGRSEAFF. The CDR3 DNA is TGTGCCAGCAGTGAAGTCGGGGGCGGTAGGTCTGAAGCTTTCTTT.

This clone was seen just once. The chain joins TRBV4-3 to TRBJ1-2, with D tentatively TRBD1 (5 bases). This CDR3 is 15 amino acids long. Germline values: CDR1 LGHNA, CDR2 YSLEER. V dropped 4 bases and J dropped 1 base, with 13 bases sitting between them. CDR3 sequence (DNA): TGCGCCAGCAGCCCTTCAGGGCCCAATAACTATGGCTACACCTTC. Its protein product is CASSPSGPNNYGYTF.

Notes on this clone: At one end the junction does not follow the germline gene, possibly because of a read error. The chain is built from TRBV29-1 and TRBJ1-1; D gene uncertain. Germline-derived CDR1 and CDR2 are SQVTM and ANQGSEA. CDR3 length: 9 amino acids. This CDR3 reads CSVGWISVF. CDR3 nucleotide sequence: TGCAGCGTTGGATGGATTTCCGTTTTT. Drawing the rest from reference TRBV29-1 and TRBJ1-1, the complete variable domain is SAVISQKPSRDICQRGTSLTIQCQVDSQVTMMFWYRQQPGQSLTLIATANQGSEATYESGFVIDKFPISRPNLTFSTLTVSNMSPEDSSIYLCSVGWISVFGQGTRLTVV.

V is TRBV10-1 and J is TRBJ2-2; D is unresolved. V lost 6 bases to trimming and J lost 7 bases, with 18 bases between them. Germline V gives CDR1 WNHNN, CDR2 SYGVQD (reference sequence). The CDR3 is 15 residues long. The CDR3 DNA reads as TGCGCCAGCAGCCTTAACCGGGCCCCCATCGGGGAGCTGTTTTTT. This gives the protein CASSLNRAPIGELFF.

Remarks on this clone: Germline and junction disagree at one end, which may indicate a read error. V gene TRBV19 combines with J gene TRBJ2-2, with D perhaps matching TRBD2 (5 bases). In germline, CDR1 is LNHDA, CDR2 SQIVND (reference sequence). The CDR3 runs to 13 residues. Here the CDR3 reads CASKPTAGRGAVF. DNA of the CDR3: TGTGCCAGTAAACCGACGGCGGGCCGGGGAGCTGTTTTT. The full variable domain, its missing parts supplied by reference TRBV19 and TRBJ2-2, is DGGITQSPKYLFRKEGQNVTLSCEQNLNHDAMYWYRQDPGQGLRLIYYSQIVNDFQKGDIAEGYSVSREKKESFPLTVTSAQKNPTAFYLCASKPTAGRGAVFGEGSRLTVL.

This clone was seen once. The rearrangement joins TRBV5-4 to TRBJ2-2; no firm D call. Looked up from germline, CDR1 is SGHNT and CDR2 is YYREEE (reference sequence). This CDR3 spans 18 amino acids. V lost 1 base, J lost 5 bases, and 21 bases lay in between. The CDR3 loop is CASSLLVSQAGRTGELFF. Written as DNA, the CDR3 is TGTGCCAGCAGCTTGCTTGTCTCCCAAGCCGGCAGAACCGGGGAGCTGTTTTTT.

The chain carries TRBV14 and TRBJ2-7, with a weak D call TRBD2 (6 bases). Germline values: CDR1 SGHDN, CDR2 FVKESK. Trimming removed 3 bases at V and 3 bases at J, with 12 bases between. CDR3 length: 14 residues. CDR3 in amino acids: CASSQGLLNYEQYF. The CDR3 DNA reads as TGTGCCAGCAGCCAGGGACTTCTGAACTACGAGCAGTACTTC. Complete variable domain (other parts from reference TRBV14 and TRBJ2-7): EAGVTQFPSHSVIEKGQTVTLRCDPISGHDNLYWYRRVMGKEIKFLLHFVKESKQDESGMPNNRFLAERTGGTYSTLKVQPAELEDSGVYFCASSQGLLNYEQYFGPGTRLTVT.

The rearrangement joins TRBV28 to TRBJ2-5; 9 nucleotides match TRBD1. The CDR3 is made up of 16 amino acids. V gave up 2 bases and J gave up 4 bases; unmatched junction bases: 8. Germline lookup yields CDR1 MDHEN and CDR2 SYDVKM. The CDR3 bases are TGTGCCAGCAGTTTAAACCCGGGACAGGGACGAGAGACCCAGTACTTC. Amino acids: CASSLNPGQGRETQYF.

V and J are TRBV28 and TRBJ1-5, with 7 bases fitting TRBD1. Germline V gene data show CDR1 as MDHEN and CDR2 as SYDVKM. J lost 6 bases, V lost 6 bases, and 8 bases had no gene match. The CDR3 totals 14 residues. DNA of the CDR3: TGTGCCAGCAGCCTACAGGGGCGGCGTCAGCCCCAGCATTTT. It specifies CASSLQGRRQPQHF.

The chain joins TRBV4-1 to TRBJ2-1; 9 positions match TRBD2. Germline V lookup: CDR1 MGHRA, CDR2 YSYEKL. This CDR3 contains 16 residues. Unmatched junction bases numbered 10, after V lost 2 bases and J lost 8 bases. CDR3 coding DNA: TGCGCCAGCAGCCAAATGACGGGACTAGCTTTGGATGAGCAGTTCTTC. This sequence encodes CASSQMTGLALDEQFF.

The chain couples TRBV5-1 to TRBJ1-1; D might be TRBD1 (6 bases). V gave up 1 base and J gave up 5 bases, with 15 bases separating them. In germline, CDR1 is SGHRS, CDR2 YFSETQ. The CDR3 covers 15 residues. This chain's CDR3 is CASSLSFTGKTEAFF. The CDR3 DNA reads as TGCGCCAGCAGCTTGTCCTTTACAGGGAAAACTGAAGCTTTCTTT.

The chain is built from TRBV28 and TRBJ2-5; D might be TRBD2 (6 bases). The germline V gene has CDR1 MDHEN and CDR2 SYDVKM. CDR3 size: 15 residues. The germline V and J ends were trimmed by 8 bases and 4 bases, with 20 bases remaining between them. CDR3 amino acids: CASAQGLIGLETQYF. The CDR3 DNA reads TGTGCCAGCGCGCAGGGACTGATTGGACTAGAGACCCAGTACTTC.

V usage is TRBV28 and J usage is TRBJ2-6; 10 bases match TRBD1. The ends lost 7 bases at V and 0 bases at J; junction bases unmatched: 6. Germline values: CDR1 MDHEN, CDR2 SYDVKM. This CDR3 is built from 17 residues. The CDR3 DNA reads TGTGCCAGCACTTGGACAGGGGGAAACTCTGGGGCCAACGTCCTGACTTTC. Its translation: CASTWTGGNSGANVLTF.

The rearrangement links TRBV7-2 to TRBJ2-7; TRBD1 or TRBD2 may be the D gene (5 bases each). The CDR3 consists of 14 residues. Germline V lookup: CDR1 SGHTA, CDR2 FQGNSA. The V and J ends lost 1 base and 5 bases respectively, with 12 bases between them. The CDR3 sequence is CASSLVPEDNEQYF. As DNA, the CDR3 is TGTGCCAGCAGCTTAGTACCGGAGGACAACGAGCAGTACTTC.

DNA of the CDR3: TGTGCCAGCAGCGTAAGCGGGGGGCCTGAGCAGTTCTTC. This codes for CASSVSGGPEQFF. This chain links TRBV9 with TRBJ2-1, with 9 bases that match TRBD2. V shed 1 base and J 9 bases; nucleotides not matched to a gene: 2. This CDR3 spans 13 amino acids. The germline V gene encodes CDR1 SGDLS and CDR2 YYNGEE.

The V call is TRBV11-2, the J call TRBJ2-7; 9 bases map to TRBD1. This CDR3 is 18 amino acids long. V trimming: 4 bases; J trimming: 0 bases; junction bases outside the gene matches: 13. Germline CDR1 is SGHAT and CDR2 is FQNNGV. CDR3 residues: CASSSTGQGLPSSYEQYF. For the CDR3, the DNA is TGTGCCAGCAGCTCCACCGGACAGGGGCTACCCTCCTCCTACGAGCAGTACTTC.

This chain joins TRBV9 and TRBJ2-7, with TRBD2 matching 8 bases. The CDR3 contains 14 residues. Germline CDR1 SGDLS, CDR2 YYNGEE. The trim removed 6 bases at V and 0 bases at J, leaving 5 bases unmatched. Here the CDR3 DNA reads TGTGCCAGCAACCGGGAGGGGAGCTCCTACGAGCAGTACTTC. Translating it yields CASNREGSSYEQYF.

This clone was picked up one time. At the DNA level, this CDR3 is encoded by other sequences in the same sample as well. The chain has TRBV5-1 and TRBJ2-3; tentatively, D is TRBD1 (5 bases). The germline CDR1 and CDR2 sequences are SGHRS and YFSETQ. With 0 bases removed from V and 2 bases from J, the gap between germline ends came to 7 bases. The CDR3 runs to 14 residues. The CDR3 coding sequence is TGCGCCAGCAGCTTGGACAGGCCCACAGATACGCAGTATTTT. Translating it yields CASSLDRPTDTQYF.

With regard to this clone: Other nucleotide sequences from this sample produce the same CDR3. The chain is built from TRBV7-9 and TRBJ2-3, with D unresolved. CDR1 SEHNR and CDR2 FQNEAQ come from the germline V gene (reference sequence). The V end was cut by 4 bases, the J end by 3 bases, with 8 bases between. CDR3 size: 13 residues. CDR3 in DNA: TGTGCCAGCAGCTCCGGCGATACAGATACGCAGTATTTT. Encoded protein: CASSSGDTDTQYF.

CDR3 bases: TGTGCCAGTAGTCCCGGGACAGTCAGGGCAGAGACCCAGTACTTC. Amino acids: CASSPGTVRAETQYF. The V and J genes are TRBV19 and TRBJ2-5; 7 bases are a match to TRBD1. J was trimmed by 4 bases and V by 5 bases; bases with no gene match: 10. Germline-derived CDR1 and CDR2 are LNHDA and SQIVND (reference sequence). The CDR3 is made up of 15 amino acids.

This chain uses TRBV5-1 with TRBJ2-2; the D call may be TRBD1 or TRBD2 (7 bases each). This CDR3 contains 18 residues. Germline values: CDR1 SGHRS, CDR2 YFSETQ. V lost 3 bases and J 5 bases, leaving 23 bases between the germline ends. The CDR3 nucleotides are TGCGCCAGCAGCTGGCCCCCAGGGGGGAGGGCCGTAACCGGGGAGCTGTTTTTT. Amino acids: CASSWPPGGRAVTGELFF. Looking up the rest from reference TRBV5-1 and TRBJ2-2 gives the full variable domain: KAGVTQTPRYLIKTRGQQVTLSCSPISGHRSVSWYQQTPGQGLQFLFEYFSETQRNKGNFPGRFSGRQFSNSRSEMNVSTLELGDSALYLCASSWPPGGRAVTGELFFGEGSRLTVL.

The V call is TRBV4-3, the J call TRBJ2-3, with a weak D call TRBD2 (6 bases). V was cut by 0 bases and J by 6 bases, with 19 bases left in between. The germline gives CDR1 LGHNA, CDR2 YSLEER. The CDR3 contains 17 residues. CDR3 residues: CASSQDWGNNGRDTQYF. CDR3 bases: TGCGCCAGCAGCCAAGATTGGGGCAATAATGGGAGGGATACGCAGTATTTT.

The chain combines TRBV11-2 with TRBJ2-7, with 8 bases lining up with TRBD2. CDR1 is SGHAT and CDR2 is FQNNGV in the germline V gene. V shed 5 bases, J shed 0 bases, and the junction held 9 bases outside the gene matches. The CDR3 has 16 amino acids. CDR3 loop: CASSPRLAKSSYEQYF. CDR3 nucleotides: TGTGCCAGCAGCCCCCGACTAGCGAAGAGCTCCTACGAGCAGTACTTC.

The J gene is TRBJ2-7, the V gene TRBV27, with TRBD2 matching 8 bases. Germline assignment: CDR1 MNHEY and CDR2 SMNVEV (reference sequence). J gave up 0 bases and V 6 bases, and 10 bases lay outside the gene matches. The CDR3 runs 16 residues. DNA for the CDR3: TGTGCCAGCAGGGCTACTAGCGGATTGCCCTCCTACGAGCAGTACTTC. Protein sequence: CASRATSGLPSYEQYF.

J is TRBJ2-3 and V is TRBV5-1; 12 nucleotides line up with TRBD2. Trimming cost V 0 bases and J 1 base; bases outside gene matches: 9. The length of the CDR3 is 19 residues. CDR1 is SGHRS and CDR2 is YFSETQ in the germline V gene. The CDR3: CASSLASSGRAGGTDTQYF. The DNA for the CDR3 is TGCGCCAGCAGCTTGGCGTCTAGCGGGAGGGCCGGGGGCACAGATACGCAGTATTTT.

This sequence joins TRBV18 and TRBJ1-5; TRBD1 matches at 7 bases. Unmatched junction bases numbered 5, after V lost 0 bases and J lost 6 bases. Germline CDR1 is KGHSH and CDR2 is LQKENI. The CDR3 has 15 amino acids. The CDR3, as DNA: TGTGCCAGCTCACCACCGAACAGGGGAGGTCAGCCCCAGCATTTT. It encodes CASSPPNRGGQPQHF. Using reference TRBV18 and TRBJ1-5 for the parts outside the CDR3, the full variable domain is NAGVMQNPRHLVRRRGQEARLRCSPMKGHSHVYWYRQLPEEGLKFMVYLQKENIIDESGMPKERFSAEFPKEGPSILRIQQVVRGDSAAYFCASSPPNRGGQPQHFGDGTRLSIL.

V is TRBV7-9 and J is TRBJ1-2; no firm D call. CDR3 length: 16 amino acids. Germline V gives CDR1 SEHNR, CDR2 FQNEAQ (reference sequence). Trimming stripped 2 bases from V and 2 bases from J, with 15 bases between. This CDR3 reads CASSLPYSPENYGYTF. For the CDR3, the DNA is TGTGCCAGCAGCTTACCATACAGCCCCGAAAACTATGGCTACACCTTC.

V is TRBV20-1 and J is TRBJ2-3; D remains ambiguous. Germline loops: CDR1 DFQATT, CDR2 SNEGSKA (reference sequence). CDR3 length: 11 amino acids. The CDR3 region is CTGGFTDTQYF. The CDR3 region has the DNA TGCACCGGCGGCTTCACAGATACGCAGTATTTT.

This sequence joins TRBV6-1 and TRBJ2-7; TRBD1 agrees at 7 bases. The V segment lost 9 bases and the J segment 0 bases; nucleotides outside the gene matches: 5. The germline CDR1 and CDR2 sequences are MNHNS and SASEGT. The length of the CDR3 is 13 residues. The CDR3 nucleotides read TGTGCCAGTTGGGACAGATACTCCTACGAGCAGTACTTC. Protein sequence: CASWDRYSYEQYF.

The V call is TRBV7-2, the J call TRBJ1-1; D remains unclear. The CDR3 spans 13 residues. Germline-derived CDR1 and CDR2 are SGHTA and FQGNSA. V lost 1 base and J 4 bases, leaving 7 bases between the germline ends. The CDR3 protein is CASSLGAGTEAFF. The CDR3 region has the DNA TGTGCCAGCAGCTTAGGCGCGGGCACTGAAGCTTTCTTT. The whole variable domain, remainder taken from reference TRBV7-2 and TRBJ1-1, is GAGVSQSPSNKVTEKGKDVELRCDPISGHTALYWYRQSLGQGLEFLIYFQGNSAPDKSGLPSDRFSAERTGGSVSTLTIQRTQQEDSAVYLCASSLGAGTEAFFGQGTRLTVV.